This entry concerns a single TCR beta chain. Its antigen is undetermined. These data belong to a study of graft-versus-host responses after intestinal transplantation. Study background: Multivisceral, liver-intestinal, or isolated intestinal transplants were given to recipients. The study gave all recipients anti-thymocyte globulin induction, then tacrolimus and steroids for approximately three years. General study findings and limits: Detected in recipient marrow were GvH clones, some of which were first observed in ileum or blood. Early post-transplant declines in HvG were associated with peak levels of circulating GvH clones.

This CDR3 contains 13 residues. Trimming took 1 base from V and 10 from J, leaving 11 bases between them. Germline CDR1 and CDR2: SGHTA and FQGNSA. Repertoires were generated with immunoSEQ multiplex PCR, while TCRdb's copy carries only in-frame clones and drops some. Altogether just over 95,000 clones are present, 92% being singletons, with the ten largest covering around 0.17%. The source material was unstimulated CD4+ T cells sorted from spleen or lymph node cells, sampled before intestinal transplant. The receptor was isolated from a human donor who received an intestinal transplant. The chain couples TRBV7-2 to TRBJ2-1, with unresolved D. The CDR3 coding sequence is TGTGCCAGCAGCTTAGTTCGAGTCGGGGAGCAGTTCTTC. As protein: CASSLVRVGEQFF.